What follows are 10 T cell receptor beta chains derived from one specimen sequenced in a study of blood T cell repertoires in COVID-19 (TCRdb year 2020). The protocol used for the library was the immunoSEQ multiplex PCR assay. Held by TCRdb, this immuneACCESS table contains in-frame sequences only and omits some clones. Under half of the omission traces to an unresolved V gene where checked; the cause of the rest is unknown. This sample lists about 99,000 clones; roughly 80% were detected once. The ten largest clones add up to roughly 3.4% of the sample. Material: peripheral blood. These receptors all stem from a woman at least 80 years old with active or convalescent COVID-19.

The rearrangement uses TRBV5-8 and TRBJ2-5; D remains ambiguous. Per the germline V gene, CDR1 is SGHTS and CDR2 is YDEGEE. CDR3 length equals 14 residues. Trimming removed 0 bases from V and 5 bases from J, with 11 bases in between. The CDR3 protein is CASSLAPAVETQYF. Here the CDR3 DNA reads TGTGCCAGCAGCTTGGCCCCTGCGGTGGAGACCCAGTACTTC.

The count of this clone is one. The rearrangement links TRBV5-4 to TRBJ1-1, with D uncertain. Germline assignment: CDR1 SGHNT and CDR2 YYREEE (reference sequence). The V end was cut by 2 bases, the J end by 3 bases, with 11 bases between. The CDR3 spans 14 residues. The CDR3 protein is CASSFISVDTEAFF. DNA of the CDR3: TGTGCCAGCAGCTTCATCTCGGTGGACACTGAAGCTTTCTTT.

The chain uses TRBV19 and TRBJ1-1; 8 nucleotides match TRBD1. Germline V lookup: CDR1 LNHDA, CDR2 SQIVND (reference sequence). The CDR3 runs 15 residues. The V segment lost 2 bases and the J segment 1 base; nucleotides outside the gene matches: 3. CDR3 protein: CASSIPRGPNTEAFF. CDR3 in DNA: TGTGCCAGTAGTATACCCAGGGGGCCGAACACTGAAGCTTTCTTT.

This clone is medium-sized within its sample. Here the CDR3 reads CATAGTSGRNSYEQYF. For the CDR3, the DNA is TGTGCCACTGCAGGGACTAGCGGGAGGAACTCCTACGAGCAGTACTTC. The chain uses TRBV10-3 and TRBJ2-7; TRBD2 agrees at 15 bases. Germline CDR1 and CDR2: ENHRY and SYGVKD. The ends lost 10 bases at V and 0 bases at J; junction bases unmatched: 7. CDR3 length: 16 amino acids.

The chain is built from TRBV5-1 and TRBJ2-2, with D possibly matching TRBD1 (7 bases). Germline assignment: CDR1 SGHRS and CDR2 YFSETQ. CDR3 length: 15 amino acids. V was trimmed by 0 bases and J by 4 bases, leaving 10 bases between them. CDR3 coding DNA: TGCGCCAGCAGCTTGGACAGGGGAGGCACCGGGGAGCTGTTTTTT. Translation: CASSLDRGGTGELFF.

This clone has just one count. The V call is TRBV29-1, the J call TRBJ2-5; the match to TRBD2 covers 8 bases. This CDR3 comprises 12 residues. The V segment lost 6 bases and the J segment 6 bases; nucleotides outside the gene matches: 6. The germline V gene encodes CDR1 SQVTM and CDR2 ANQGSEA. The CDR3 loop is CSVGLEGQTQYF. CDR3 DNA: TGCAGCGTGGGACTAGAAGGACAGACCCAGTACTTC.

This chain joins TRBV12-3 or TRBV12-4 and TRBJ1-6; unclear D gene. Trimming took 5 bases from V and 12 from J, leaving 8 bases between them. The CDR3 sequence is 11 residues long. The CDR3 bases are TGTGCCAGCAGTAGATATAGACCCCTCCACTTT. It translates to CASSRYRPLHF.

The rearrangement uses TRBV19 and TRBJ2-5, with D possibly TRBD2 on 5 matching bases. This CDR3 region has 18 residues. CDR1 and CDR2 (germline): LNHDA, SQIVND (reference sequence). V was cut by 5 bases and J by 0 bases, with 22 bases left in between. This CDR3 reads CASSAEGWLAGYQETQYF. CDR3 nucleotides: TGTGCCAGTAGTGCCGAGGGATGGCTAGCCGGGTACCAAGAGACCCAGTACTTC.

The chain is built from TRBV5-5 and TRBJ1-2; possible D gene TRBD1, 6 bases. V gave up 0 bases and J gave up 3 bases, with 12 bases separating them. The germline gives CDR1 SGHKS, CDR2 YYEKEE (reference sequence). This CDR3 is built from 15 residues. The DNA of the CDR3 is TGTGCCAGCAGCTTGGCCAACAGGGATCACTATGGCTACACCTTC. Translating gives CASSLANRDHYGYTF.

The rearrangement joins TRBV30 to TRBJ1-1; 9 bases are shared with TRBD1. This CDR3 has 15 amino acids. Germline V CDR1 and CDR2: GTSNPN, SVGIG (reference sequence). Losses at the gene ends were 2 bases for V and 0 bases for J; bases not matched to a gene: 4. The CDR3 here is CAWSRDRAVNTEAFF. CDR3 coding DNA: TGTGCCTGGAGTCGGGACAGGGCCGTGAACACTGAAGCTTTCTTT.